These T cell receptor beta chains were read from a single sample in a study of T-cell memory formation after mild COVID-19. TCRdb used MiXCR to reprocess the 5' RACE reads, holding one entry per CDR3 protein. Of about 130,000 distinct CDR3 sequences listed, about 18% are singletons. Material for sequencing was PBMCs or a T cell subset sorted from them (not recorded which). The receptors were sampled from a man younger than 30 who had mild COVID-19 (a few samples of this study predate the infection). Cell type and time point are not known. Each CDR3 is given without its conserved first and last residue. Each record gives: V gene, J gene, CDR3 protein.

TRBV5-1	TRBJ1-2	ASSRDSSYGYT
TRBV20-1	TRBJ2-3	SAPSAGGSSDTQY
TRBV15	TRBJ1-6	ATGTWGSGVNSPLH
TRBV6-5	TRBJ1-1	ASRSTGDSGEAF
TRBV20-1	TRBJ2-5	SARDNSGAGSQY
TRBV7-2	TRBJ2-1	ASSLVGGSLQSWRF
TRBV9	TRBJ1-1	ASSVGAGGPEAF
TRBV24-1	TRBJ2-3	ATSDVWQGADTQY
TRBV20-1	TRBJ1-2	TLYKGSDYGYT
TRBV7-2	TRBJ1-1	ASSQTGENTEAF
TRBV12-3/TRBV12-4	TRBJ2-3	ASSLRTSGTDTQY
TRBV7-9	TRBJ1-5	ASSLSGQTLQPQH
TRBV7-9	TRBJ2-3	ASSSNPGLAGSPTDTQY
TRBV18	TRBJ2-3	ASSPRLASNTDTQY